The 30 T cell receptor beta chains reported below all come from one sample, sequenced in a study of T-cell memory formation after mild COVID-19. TCRdb used MiXCR to reprocess the 5' RACE reads, holding one entry per CDR3 protein. The sample carries 450,000 to 700,000 distinct CDR3 sequences, more than 15% recorded once. The sequenced sample was PBMCs or a T cell subset sorted from them (not recorded which). The receptor set was obtained from an adult woman who had mild COVID-19 (a few samples of this study predate the infection). Cell type and time point are not known.

Only a few counts were recorded for this clonotype. This chain uses TRBV11-2 with TRBJ1-1; D is perhaps TRBD1 (5 bases). This CDR3 is built from 15 residues. The V and J ends lost 0 bases and 1 base respectively, with 9 bases between them. Germline CDR1 reads SGHAT; CDR2 reads FQNNGV. In DNA, the CDR3 is TGTGCCAGCAGCTTAGATCTGGGGGAGAACACTGAAGCTTTCTTT. Protein sequence: CASSLDLGENTEAFF.

The rearrangement links TRBV11-2 to TRBJ1-4, with 8 bases aligning to TRBD1. Germline values: CDR1 SGHAT, CDR2 FQNNGV. V dropped 5 bases and J dropped 0; count of bases not matched to a gene: 5. The CDR3 is 16 residues long. In DNA, the CDR3 is TGTGCCAGCAGCAAGCAACAGGGGGCAACTAATGAAAAACTGTTTTTT. Encoded protein: CASSKQQGATNEKLFF.

This clonotype appeared a few times. This chain uses TRBV11-3 with TRBJ2-2; D possibly uses TRBD1 or TRBD2 (6 bases each). V was shortened by 5 bases and J by 7 bases, with 20 bases between the two germline ends. CDR3 length: 16 residues. CDR1 and CDR2 from the germline V gene are SGHNT and YENEEA. The CDR3 loop reads CASSPRGGRGFGELFF. The CDR3 DNA is TGTGCCAGCAGCCCACGAGGGGGGCGAGGATTCGGGGAGCTGTTTTTT.

V gene TRBV11-2 combines with J gene TRBJ2-5; no reliable D call. This CDR3 spans 11 amino acids. Germline-derived CDR1 and CDR2 are SGHAT and FQNNGV. V was shortened by 3 bases and J by 7 bases, with 6 bases between the two germline ends. The CDR3 sequence is CASSFDRTQYF. The CDR3, as DNA: TGTGCCAGCAGCTTCGATCGGACCCAGTACTTC.

This clonotype was observed once. This chain joins TRBV10-3 and TRBJ1-5, with 7 bases aligning to TRBD1. The V and J ends lost 6 bases and 4 bases, in that order; junction bases with no gene match: 3. The CDR3 has 13 amino acids. Germline CDR1 reads ENHRY; CDR2 reads SYGVKD. Here the CDR3 DNA reads TGTGCCATCAGCGGGACAGCAAATCAGCCCCAGCATTTT. It translates to CAISGTANQPQHF.

This clonotype was counted ten times or more. The V call is TRBV14, the J call TRBJ1-1; no reliable D call. The CDR3 length is 14 residues. Germline loops: CDR1 SGHDN, CDR2 FVKESK. Trimming left V 1 base short and J 0 bases short, with 6 bases between. CDR3 nucleotides: TGTGCCAGCAGCCAAGGTGCCTTGAACACTGAAGCTTTCTTT. Its translation: CASSQGALNTEAFF. The whole variable domain, filled in from reference TRBV14 and TRBJ1-1, reads EAGVTQFPSHSVIEKGQTVTLRCDPISGHDNLYWYRRVMGKEIKFLLHFVKESKQDESGMPNNRFLAERTGGTYSTLKVQPAELEDSGVYFCASSQGALNTEAFFGQGTRLTVV.

This clonotype occurred once. The chain has TRBV7-2 and TRBJ2-1, with a possible D match to TRBD1 (5 bases). There are 17 residues in the CDR3. Trimming cost V 7 bases and J 3 bases, with 22 bases left between them. Germline V gives CDR1 SGHTA, CDR2 FQGNSA. CDR3 DNA: TGTGCCAGCATCCGTCCCCGGACACCCCCTGACTACAATGAGCAGTTCTTC. It specifies CASIRPRTPPDYNEQFF.

This clonotype was recorded a few times. V gene TRBV3-1 combines with J gene TRBJ2-7; TRBD1 agrees at 7 bases. V was pared by 3 bases and J by 3 bases, with 8 bases of the junction left unmatched. Germline loops: CDR1 LGHDT, CDR2 YNNKEL (reference sequence). The CDR3 contains 15 residues. CDR3 residues: CASSQGERTGYEQYF. CDR3 in DNA: TGTGCCAGCAGCCAGGGGGAGAGGACAGGCTACGAGCAGTACTTC.

The V gene is TRBV19, the J gene TRBJ2-6; D gene unclear. CDR1 is LNHDA, CDR2 SQIVND, per germline (reference sequence). V was shortened by 3 bases and J by 0 bases, with 9 bases between the two germline ends. The CDR3 consists of 16 residues. CDR3 loop: CASSIKLVSGANVLTF. DNA of the CDR3: TGTGCCAGTAGTATTAAGTTGGTCTCTGGGGCCAACGTCCTGACTTTC. Using reference TRBV19 and TRBJ2-6 for the parts outside the CDR3, the full variable domain is DGGITQSPKYLFRKEGQNVTLSCEQNLNHDAMYWYRQDPGQGLRLIYYSQIVNDFQKGDIAEGYSVSREKKESFPLTVTSAQKNPTAFYLCASSIKLVSGANVLTFGAGSRLTVL.

This clonotype has only a few counts. The genes are TRBV6-5 and TRBJ2-7, with D uncertain. CDR3 length: 16 amino acids. Germline V lookup: CDR1 MNHEY, CDR2 SVGAGI. Trimming shortened V by 0 bases and J by 7 bases, and 19 bases separated the two germline ends. The CDR3 loop reads CASSYSWTRNGLEQYF. In DNA form, the CDR3 reads TGTGCCAGCAGTTACTCTTGGACCCGGAACGGGTTAGAGCAGTACTTC.

The V and J genes are TRBV2 and TRBJ2-7; tentatively, D is TRBD1 (5 bases). The CDR3 length is 13 residues. Germline V gives CDR1 SNHLY, CDR2 FYNNEI. V lost 6 bases, J lost 2 bases, and 11 bases lay in between. The CDR3 sequence is CASRPDTTYEQYF. Written as DNA, the CDR3 is TGTGCCAGCAGGCCGGACACCACCTACGAGCAGTACTTC.

The chain has TRBV11-3 and TRBJ2-7, with 8 bases matching TRBD1. Germline V gene sequence: CDR1 SGHNT, CDR2 YENEEA. This CDR3 has 13 amino acids. V lost 5 bases and J lost 6; bases outside the gene matches: 6. The CDR3 is CASSLQGAGEQYF. The DNA of the CDR3 is TGTGCCAGCAGCCTCCAGGGGGCTGGCGAGCAGTACTTC.

The chain links TRBV2 to TRBJ1-1; D is undetermined. CDR3 length equals 14 residues. The V gene's germline CDR1 is SNHLY and CDR2 FYNNEI. V lost 7 bases to trimming and J lost 0 bases, with 12 bases between them. The CDR3, as DNA: TGTGCCAGCATCGAAGGCGGGGTGAACACTGAAGCTTTCTTT. As protein: CASIEGGVNTEAFF.

A remark on this clonotype: The junction and the germline gene differ at one end; a read error may be behind it. The chain joins TRBV20-1 to TRBJ2-5; D possibly corresponds to TRBD2 (5 bases). There are 12 residues in the CDR3. Germline CDR1 DFQATT, CDR2 SNEGSKA (reference sequence). The CDR3 bases are TGCAGTGCTAGAGATTCTGCGGGTAGAGGCGGTTTC. This translates into CSARDSAGRGGF.

Remarks on this clonotype: The CDR3 does not end in the conserved phenylalanine or tryptophan, so this is likely a read error. The CDR3 nucleotides read TGTGCCAGCATGCGGGGAGGCTTCGGGGAGCTGTTTGTT. As protein: CASMRGGFGELFV. The rearrangement uses TRBV6-6 and TRBJ2-2; the D gene is possibly TRBD2 (6 bases). This CDR3 has 13 amino acids. Looked up from germline, CDR1 is MNHNY and CDR2 is SVGAGI (reference sequence). Trimming stripped 7 bases from V and 7 bases from J, with 13 bases between.

This chain links TRBV7-9 with TRBJ1-1; no clear D gene. The V end lost 2 bases, the J end lost 0 bases, and 7 bases lay between the germline ends. This CDR3 is 14 amino acids long. Germline CDR1 is SEHNR and CDR2 is FQNEAQ (reference sequence). CDR3 DNA: TGTGCCAGCAGCTTACAGAATCTGAACACTGAAGCTTTCTTT. Protein product: CASSLQNLNTEAFF.

This clonotype was detected a few times. The rearrangement links TRBV7-9 to TRBJ1-1; D remains unclear. The CDR3 length is 13 residues. With 4 bases removed from V and 4 bases from J, the gap between germline ends came to 10 bases. Germline values: CDR1 SEHNR, CDR2 FQNEAQ (reference sequence). DNA for the CDR3: TGTGCCAGCAGCTCACTACCTGGCACTGAAGCTTTCTTT. Amino acid sequence: CASSSLPGTEAFF.

In this sample, this clonotype turned up a few times. The V gene is TRBV7-9, the J gene TRBJ2-1; 11 nucleotides line up with TRBD2. CDR3 length: 14 residues. The V gene end was trimmed by 3 bases and the J gene end by 7 bases; junction bases not matched to a gene: 2. CDR1 is SEHNR and CDR2 is FQNEAQ in the germline V gene (reference sequence). CDR3 amino acids: CASSFPSGRNEQFF. The CDR3 region has the DNA TGTGCCAGCAGCTTCCCTAGCGGGAGGAATGAGCAGTTCTTC.

This sequence joins TRBV6-5 and TRBJ2-2; the D gene is possibly TRBD1 (5 bases). Germline loops: CDR1 MNHEY, CDR2 SVGAGI. The CDR3 contains 13 residues. V lost 2 bases, J lost 5 bases, and 6 bases lay in between. CDR3 protein: CASSYGATGELFF. CDR3 sequence (DNA): TGTGCCAGCAGTTACGGGGCGACCGGGGAGCTGTTTTTT.

V usage is TRBV6-1 and J usage is TRBJ1-1; tentatively, D is TRBD1 (6 bases). V lost 8 bases to trimming and J lost 6 bases, with 19 bases between them. Germline V lookup: CDR1 MNHNS, CDR2 SASEGT. The CDR3 is 14 amino acids. CDR3 region: CASGKGRAGAEAFF. As DNA, the CDR3 is TGTGCCAGCGGTAAAGGACGAGCAGGGGCTGAAGCTTTCTTT.

The CDR3 spells CASSLDWTGGDFNEKLFF. The DNA of the CDR3 is TGTGCCAGCAGCTTAGATTGGACAGGGGGAGACTTTAATGAAAAACTGTTTTTT. The genes are TRBV7-9 and TRBJ1-4; 10 bases agree with TRBD1. Germline V lookup: CDR1 SEHNR, CDR2 FQNEAQ (reference sequence). CDR3 length equals 18 residues. V lost 1 base to trimming and J lost 4 bases; unmatched junction nucleotides: 9.

The chain is built from TRBV6-5 and TRBJ1-2; a possible D gene is TRBD1 (6 bases). The CDR3 is made up of 13 amino acids. CDR1 and CDR2 (germline): MNHEY, SVGAGI. V was cut by 4 bases and J by 6 bases, with 12 bases left in between. CDR3: CASSWTVGNGYTF. DNA of the CDR3: TGTGCCAGCAGTTGGACAGTGGGAAATGGCTACACCTTC.

The chain combines TRBV27 with TRBJ2-3; 7 positions agree with TRBD2. With 3 bases clipped from V and 1 base from J, the junction kept 7 bases outside the gene matches. The CDR3 is made up of 16 amino acids. The germline CDR1 and CDR2 sequences are MNHEY and SMNVEV (reference sequence). The DNA for the CDR3 is TGTGCCAGCAGTTTCAAGACTAGCCCCGGCACAGATACGCAGTATTTT. It encodes CASSFKTSPGTDTQYF.

This clonotype was counted between two and nine times. The chain carries TRBV5-1 and TRBJ1-6; D is unresolved. Germline CDR1 SGHRS, CDR2 YFSETQ. The V gene lost 1 base and the J gene lost 1 base, with 12 bases spanning the gap. The CDR3 contains 17 residues. Here the CDR3 DNA reads TGCGCCAGCAGCTTGAACCCCCCGGGATCCTATAATTCACCCCTCCACTTT. Translated, it gives CASSLNPPGSYNSPLHF.

This clonotype was seen only a few times. V and J are TRBV20-1 and TRBJ2-3; 11 bases are a match to TRBD2. The germline gives CDR1 DFQATT, CDR2 SNEGSKA (reference sequence). The CDR3 has 15 residues. V shed 6 bases and J 3 bases; nucleotides not matched to a gene: 8. CDR3 region: CSAQMTSGATDTQYF. For the CDR3, the DNA is TGCAGTGCCCAAATGACTAGCGGGGCAACAGATACGCAGTATTTT.

This clonotype was detected a few times. This chain links TRBV3-1 with TRBJ2-1; D is unclear. CDR3 length: 16 residues. Trimming cost V 1 base and J 0 bases, with 10 bases left between them. CDR1 LGHDT and CDR2 YNNKEL come from the germline V gene (reference sequence). CDR3 sequence: CASSQVALSSYNEQFF. The CDR3, as DNA: TGTGCCAGCAGCCAAGTCGCGCTGAGCTCCTACAATGAGCAGTTCTTC.

This chain uses TRBV3-1 with TRBJ1-6; 7 bases are shared with TRBD1. J gave up 14 bases and V 8 bases, and 9 bases lay outside the gene matches. This CDR3 comprises 12 residues. From germline, CDR1 is LGHDT and CDR2 YNNKEL (reference sequence). The CDR3 here is CASGRGPLTLHF. DNA of the CDR3: TGTGCCAGCGGTAGGGGGCCCTTGACCCTCCACTTT. The variable domain in full, completed from reference TRBV3-1 and TRBJ1-6, reads DTAVSQTPKYLVTQMGNDKSIKCEQNLGHDTMYWYKQDSKKFLKIMFSYNNKELIINETVPNRFSPKSPDKAHLNLHINSLELGDSAVYFCASGRGPLTLHFGNGTRLTVT.

J is TRBJ2-1 and V is TRBV10-2, with 9 nucleotides matching TRBD1. The CDR3 runs 12 residues. Germline CDR1 reads WSHSY; CDR2 reads SAAADI. V was clipped by 8 bases and J by 8 bases; unmatched bases: 4. Written as DNA, the CDR3 is TGCGCCAGCGGGGACAGGGAGGATGAGCAGTTCTTC. It specifies CASGDREDEQFF.

The sample holds many counts of this clonotype. This chain uses TRBV7-3 with TRBJ1-4; D gene uncertain. CDR1 and CDR2 from the germline V gene are SGHTA and FQGTGA. Trimming left V 5 bases short and J 3 bases short, with 7 bases between. The CDR3 length is 13 residues. In DNA form, the CDR3 reads TGTGCCAGCAGCCCTGGGGCTAATGAAAAACTGTTTTTT. This gives the protein CASSPGANEKLFF.

V gene TRBV9 combines with J gene TRBJ2-1; 11 bases map to TRBD2. J lost 9 bases, V lost 0 bases, and 11 bases had no gene match. This CDR3 has 17 residues. Looked up from germline, CDR1 is SGDLS and CDR2 is YYNGEE. The DNA of the CDR3 is TGTGCCAGCAGCGTAGCTTCGGGGCTAGCGGGAGGCGGTGAGCAGTTCTTC. This encodes CASSVASGLAGGGEQFF.